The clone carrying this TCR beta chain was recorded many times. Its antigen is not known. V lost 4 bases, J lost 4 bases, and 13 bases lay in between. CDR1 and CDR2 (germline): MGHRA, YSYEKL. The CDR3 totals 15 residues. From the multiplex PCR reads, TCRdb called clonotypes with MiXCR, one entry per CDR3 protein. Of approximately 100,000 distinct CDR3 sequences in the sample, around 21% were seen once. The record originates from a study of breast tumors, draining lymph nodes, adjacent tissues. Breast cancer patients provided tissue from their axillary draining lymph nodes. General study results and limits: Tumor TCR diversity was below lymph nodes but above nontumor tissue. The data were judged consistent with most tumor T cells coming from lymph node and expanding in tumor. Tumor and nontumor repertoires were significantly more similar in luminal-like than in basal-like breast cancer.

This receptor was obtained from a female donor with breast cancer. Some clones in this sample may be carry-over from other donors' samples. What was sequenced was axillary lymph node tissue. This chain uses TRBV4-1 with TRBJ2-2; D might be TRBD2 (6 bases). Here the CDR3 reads CASSLSGEGTGELFF. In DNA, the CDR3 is TGCGCCAGCAGCCTTAGCGGAGAAGGCACCGGGGAGCTGTTTTTT.